The 4 T cell receptor beta chains presented below share a single source sample, sequenced in a study of cytomegalovirus exposure and HLA in healthy donors. The method was immunoSEQ multiplex PCR; TCRdb's version includes in-frame clones alone and lacks a portion of them. The data contain 100,000 to 120,000 clones, roughly 90% of them singletons. The sample was PBMCs. The receptors come from a woman aged 18-35 years in good health and CMV-seronegative.

V usage is TRBV7-3 and J usage is TRBJ2-7, with 8 bases aligning to TRBD2. Germline V gene data show CDR1 as SGHTA and CDR2 as FQGTGA. Trimming removed 5 bases from V and 5 bases from J; junction bases left unmatched: 8. This CDR3 region has 14 residues. CDR3 amino acids: CASSQLAGGHEQYF. The DNA of the CDR3 is TGTGCCAGCAGCCAGTTGGCGGGGGGCCACGAGCAGTACTTC.

The chain carries TRBV30 and TRBJ2-5; 8 bases align to TRBD1. J was trimmed by 4 bases and V by 0 bases; bases with no gene match: 7. This CDR3 has 15 amino acids. Looked up from germline, CDR1 is GTSNPN and CDR2 is SVGIG (reference sequence). The CDR3 DNA reads TGTGCCTGGAGTGTAGGGGAACAGGGGGTAGAGACCCAGTACTTC. It specifies CAWSVGEQGVETQYF.

The chain recombines TRBV28 with TRBJ1-1, with TRBD1 identical over 12 bases. CDR3 length: 14 residues. With 8 bases clipped from V and 4 bases from J, the junction kept 5 bases outside the gene matches. Germline CDR1 reads MDHEN; CDR2 reads SYDVKM. The CDR3, as DNA: TGTGCCAGCCGGGACAGGGGGCCCGGCACTGAAGCTTTCTTT. It encodes CASRDRGPGTEAFF.

This clone was recorded once. CDR3 bases: TGTGCCAGCAGGACCCAGGGATACACCGGGGAGCTGTTTTTT. It translates to CASRTQGYTGELFF. The chain is built from TRBV6-5 and TRBJ2-2; D is possibly TRBD1 (5 bases). The CDR3 totals 14 residues. Germline lookup yields CDR1 MNHEY and CDR2 SVGAGI. V was clipped by 6 bases and J by 3 bases, with 11 bases between them.